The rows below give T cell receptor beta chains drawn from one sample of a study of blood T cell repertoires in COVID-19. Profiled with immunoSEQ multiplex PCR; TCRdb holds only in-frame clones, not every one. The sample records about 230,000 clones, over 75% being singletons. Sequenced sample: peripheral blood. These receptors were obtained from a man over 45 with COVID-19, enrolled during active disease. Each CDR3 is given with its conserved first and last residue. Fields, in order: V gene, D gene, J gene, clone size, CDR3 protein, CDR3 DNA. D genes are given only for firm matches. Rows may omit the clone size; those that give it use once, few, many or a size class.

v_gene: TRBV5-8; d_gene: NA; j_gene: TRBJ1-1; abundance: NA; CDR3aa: CASSLPTPLSAFF; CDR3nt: TGTGCCAGCAGCTTACCGACTCCGTTGTCAGCTTTCTTT
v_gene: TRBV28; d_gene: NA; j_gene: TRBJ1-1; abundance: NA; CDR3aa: CASSLTGPNTEAFF; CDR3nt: TGTGCCAGCAGTTTAACAGGACCGAACACTGAAGCTTTCTTT
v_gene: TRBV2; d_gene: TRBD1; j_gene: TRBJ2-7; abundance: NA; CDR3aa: CASTATGGTYEQYF; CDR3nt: TGTGCCAGCACCGCGACAGGGGGGACCTACGAGCAGTACTTC
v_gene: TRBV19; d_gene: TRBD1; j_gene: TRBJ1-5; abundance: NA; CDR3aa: CASSRRQGDQPQHF; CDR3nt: TGTGCCAGTAGTCGCCGACAGGGGGATCAGCCCCAGCATTTT
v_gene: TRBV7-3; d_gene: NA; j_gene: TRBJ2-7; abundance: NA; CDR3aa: CASSSSGSSVQYF; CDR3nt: TGTGCCAGCAGCTCCAGCGGGTCCTCAGTTCAGTACTTC
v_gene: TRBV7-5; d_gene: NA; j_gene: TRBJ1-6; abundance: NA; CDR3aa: CARSPGGGSSYNSPLHF; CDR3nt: TGTGCCAGAAGCCCGGGGGGTGGGAGCTCCTATAATTCACCCCTCCACTTT
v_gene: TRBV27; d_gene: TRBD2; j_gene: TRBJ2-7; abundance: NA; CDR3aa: CASSTIAGVSYEQYF; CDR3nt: TGTGCCAGCAGTACGATAGCGGGAGTCTCCTACGAGCAGTACTTC
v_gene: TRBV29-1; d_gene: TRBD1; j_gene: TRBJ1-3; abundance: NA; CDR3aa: CSVSGQGQSSGNTIYF; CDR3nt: TGCAGCGTCTCGGGACAGGGACAGTCCTCTGGAAACACCATATATTTT
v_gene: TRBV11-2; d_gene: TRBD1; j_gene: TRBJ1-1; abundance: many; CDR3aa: CASSYPTTGARGNTEAFF; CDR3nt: TGTGCCAGCAGCTACCCCACGACAGGGGCCCGGGGGAACACTGAAGCTTTCTTT
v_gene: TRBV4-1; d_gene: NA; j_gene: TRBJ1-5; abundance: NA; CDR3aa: CASSQEAEFNQPQHF; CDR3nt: TGCGCCAGCAGCCAGGAAGCGGAGTTTAATCAGCCCCAGCATTTT
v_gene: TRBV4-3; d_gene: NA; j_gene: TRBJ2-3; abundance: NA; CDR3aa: CASSRGASRLTDTQYF; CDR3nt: TGCGCCAGCAGCCGTGGGGCGAGCAGGCTCACAGATACGCAGTATTTT
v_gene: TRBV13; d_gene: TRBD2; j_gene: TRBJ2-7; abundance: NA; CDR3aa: CASSLVSRGATYEQYF; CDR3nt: TGTGCCAGCAGCTTAGTTTCGCGGGGGGCAACTTACGAGCAGTACTTC
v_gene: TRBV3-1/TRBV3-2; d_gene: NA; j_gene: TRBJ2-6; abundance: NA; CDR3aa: CASSLRGSSGANVLTF; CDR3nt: TGTGCCAGCAGCCTTCGGGGGTCCTCTGGGGCCAACGTCCTGACTTTC
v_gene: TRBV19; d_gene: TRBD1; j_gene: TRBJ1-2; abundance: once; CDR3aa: CASSIEGTGRHGYTF; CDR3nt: TGTGCCAGTAGTATAGAGGGGACAGGACGACATGGCTACACCTTC
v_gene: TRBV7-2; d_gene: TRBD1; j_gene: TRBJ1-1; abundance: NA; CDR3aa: CASSLRVGQGKTEAFF; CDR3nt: TGTGCCAGCAGCTTAAGGGTCGGACAGGGGAAAACTGAAGCTTTCTTT
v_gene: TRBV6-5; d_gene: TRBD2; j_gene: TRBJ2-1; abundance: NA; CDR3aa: CASSFLAGAAGEQFF; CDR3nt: TGTGCCAGCAGTTTTTTAGCGGGGGCAGCGGGTGAGCAGTTCTTC
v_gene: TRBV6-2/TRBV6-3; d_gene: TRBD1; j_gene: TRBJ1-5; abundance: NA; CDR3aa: CASSNPGGQGSNQPQHF; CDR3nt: TGTGCCAGCAGTAACCCGGGGGGACAGGGCTCCAATCAGCCCCAGCATTTT
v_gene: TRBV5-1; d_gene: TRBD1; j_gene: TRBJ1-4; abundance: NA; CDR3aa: CASSRKTGAILSNEKLFF; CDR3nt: TGCGCCAGCAGCCGGAAAACAGGGGCGATCTTATCTAATGAAAAACTGTTTTTT
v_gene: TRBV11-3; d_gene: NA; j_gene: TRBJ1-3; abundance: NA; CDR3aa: CASSEGTRRDGPYF; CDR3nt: TGTGCCAGCAGCGAGGGGACACGCCGTGACGGGCCATATTTT
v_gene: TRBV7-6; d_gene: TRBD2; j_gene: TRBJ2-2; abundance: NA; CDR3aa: CASSSMGEGRTGELFF; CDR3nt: TGTGCCAGCAGCTCTATGGGGGAGGGGAGGACCGGGGAGCTGTTTTTT
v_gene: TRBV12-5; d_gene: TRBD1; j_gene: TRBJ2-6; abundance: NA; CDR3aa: CASGLPNRGAGANVLTF; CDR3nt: TGTGCTAGTGGTTTGCCAAACAGGGGTGCTGGGGCCAACGTCCTGACTTTC
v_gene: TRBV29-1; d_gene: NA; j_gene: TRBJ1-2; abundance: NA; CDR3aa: CSVEEGGYTF; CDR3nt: TGCAGCGTTGAGGAGGGGGGCTACACCTTC
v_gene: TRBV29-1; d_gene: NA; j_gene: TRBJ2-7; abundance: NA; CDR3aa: CSVGQDEQYF; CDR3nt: TGCAGCGTTGGACAGGACGAGCAGTACTTC
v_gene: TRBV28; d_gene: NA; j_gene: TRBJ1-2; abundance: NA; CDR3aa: CASSLEGYGYTF; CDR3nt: TGTGCCAGCAGTTTAGAGGGCTATGGCTACACCTTC
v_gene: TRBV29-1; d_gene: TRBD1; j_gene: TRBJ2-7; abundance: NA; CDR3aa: CSVPDRALGGQYF; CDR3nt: TGCAGCGTGCCCGACAGGGCGCTTGGGGGGCAGTACTTC
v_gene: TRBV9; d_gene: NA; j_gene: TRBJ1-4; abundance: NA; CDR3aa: CASSTRGSGNEKLFF; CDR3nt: TGTGCCAGCAGCACCAGGGGTTCGGGTAATGAAAAACTGTTTTTT
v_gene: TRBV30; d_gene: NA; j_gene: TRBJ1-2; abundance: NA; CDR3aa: CAWRKPGSYGYTF; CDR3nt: TGTGCCTGGAGGAAACCAGGGTCCTATGGCTACACCTTC
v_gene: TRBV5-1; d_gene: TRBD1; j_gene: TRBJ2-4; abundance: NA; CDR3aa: CASSLGQEGIQYF; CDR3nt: TGCGCCAGCAGCTTAGGACAGGAAGGCATTCAGTACTTC
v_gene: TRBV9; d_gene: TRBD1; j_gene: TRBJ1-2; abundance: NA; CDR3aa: CASRSYRGAGNYGYTF; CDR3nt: TGTGCCAGCCGATCCTACAGGGGCGCGGGGAACTATGGCTACACCTTC
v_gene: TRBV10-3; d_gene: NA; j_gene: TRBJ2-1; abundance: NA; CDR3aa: CAIRRDGGYYNEQFF; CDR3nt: TGTGCCATCAGGAGGGATGGCGGGTACTACAATGAGCAGTTCTTC
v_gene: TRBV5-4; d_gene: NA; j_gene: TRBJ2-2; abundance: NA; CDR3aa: CASSLEGFTGELFF; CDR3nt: TGTGCCAGCAGCTTGGAGGGGTTCACCGGGGAGCTGTTTTTT
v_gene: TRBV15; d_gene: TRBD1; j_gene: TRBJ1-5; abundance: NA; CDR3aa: CATSRPDRGGQPQHF; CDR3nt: TGTGCCACCAGCAGACCGGACAGGGGTGGTCAGCCCCAGCATTTT
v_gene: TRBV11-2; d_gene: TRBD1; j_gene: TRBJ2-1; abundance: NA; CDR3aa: CASSVLGQGFDEQFF; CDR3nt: TGTGCCAGCAGTGTTCTGGGACAGGGGTTCGATGAGCAGTTCTTC
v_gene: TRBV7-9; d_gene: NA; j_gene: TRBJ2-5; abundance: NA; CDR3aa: CASSLVRRLLETQYF; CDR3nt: TGTGCCAGCAGCTTAGTGCGGCGGCTATTAGAGACCCAGTACTTC
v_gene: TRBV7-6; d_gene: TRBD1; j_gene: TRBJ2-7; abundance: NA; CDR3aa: CASSPTGVYEQYF; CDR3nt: TGTGCCAGCAGCCCCACAGGGGTCTACGAGCAGTACTTC
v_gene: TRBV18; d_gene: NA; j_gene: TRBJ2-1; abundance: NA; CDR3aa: CASSPPSHNEQFF; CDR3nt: TGTGCCAGCTCACCACCGAGCCACAATGAGCAGTTCTTC
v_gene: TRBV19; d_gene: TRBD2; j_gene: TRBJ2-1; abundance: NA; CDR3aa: CASSKPTLAGDSNEQFF; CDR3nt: TGTGCCAGTAGTAAACCCACTCTAGCGGGAGACAGTAATGAGCAGTTCTTC
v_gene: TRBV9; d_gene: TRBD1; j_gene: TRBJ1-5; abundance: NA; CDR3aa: CASARGYSNQPQHF; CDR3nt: TGTGCCAGCGCCAGGGGGTATAGCAATCAGCCCCAGCATTTT
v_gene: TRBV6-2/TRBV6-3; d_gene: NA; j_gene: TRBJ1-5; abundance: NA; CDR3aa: CASRPVELNNQPQHF; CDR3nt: TGTGCCAGCAGACCTGTAGAACTTAACAATCAGCCCCAGCATTTT
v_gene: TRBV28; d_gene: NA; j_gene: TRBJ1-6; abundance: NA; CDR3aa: CASSLSGRNSPLHF; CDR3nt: TGTGCCAGCAGTTTATCAGGGCGGAATTCACCCCTCCACTTT
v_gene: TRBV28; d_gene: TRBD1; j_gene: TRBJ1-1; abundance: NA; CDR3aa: CASWDGQGGNTEAFF; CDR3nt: TGTGCCAGTTGGGATGGACAGGGGGGGAACACTGAAGCTTTCTTT
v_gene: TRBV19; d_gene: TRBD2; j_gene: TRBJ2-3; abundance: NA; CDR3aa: CASSIRLAGGSYTDTQYF; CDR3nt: TGTGCCAGTAGTATTCGACTAGCGGGAGGATCTTACACAGATACGCAGTATTTT
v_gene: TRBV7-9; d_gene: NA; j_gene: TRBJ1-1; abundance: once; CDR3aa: CASSSGGWGTEAFF; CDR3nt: TGTGCCAGCAGCTCAGGAGGGTGGGGCACTGAAGCTTTCTTT
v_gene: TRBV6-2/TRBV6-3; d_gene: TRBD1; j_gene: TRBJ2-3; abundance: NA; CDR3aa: CASSRDRGADTQYF; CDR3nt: TGTGCCAGCAGTAGAGACAGGGGCGCAGATACGCAGTATTTT
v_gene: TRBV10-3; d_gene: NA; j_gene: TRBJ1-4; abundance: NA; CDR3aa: CAISGLDEKLFF; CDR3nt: TGTGCCATCAGCGGTCTTGATGAAAAACTGTTTTTT
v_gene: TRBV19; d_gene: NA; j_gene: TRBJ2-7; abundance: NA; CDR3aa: CASSIGGVAASSYEQYF; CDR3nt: TGTGCCAGTAGTATCGGGGGAGTAGCGGCCAGCTCCTACGAGCAGTACTTC
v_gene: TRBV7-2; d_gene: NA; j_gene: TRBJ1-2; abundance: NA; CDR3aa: CASSPDRTVPVLSGYTF; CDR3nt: TGTGCCAGCAGCCCAGATCGGACAGTCCCCGTTCTTTCGGGCTACACCTTC
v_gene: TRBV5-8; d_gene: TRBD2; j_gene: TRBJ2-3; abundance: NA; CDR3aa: CASSSVPGLAGASTQYF; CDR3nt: TGTGCCAGCAGCTCGGTCCCGGGACTAGCGGGAGCGAGTACGCAGTATTTT
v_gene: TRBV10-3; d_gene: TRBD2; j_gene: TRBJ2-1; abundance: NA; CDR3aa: CATLKLAGDISSYNEQFF; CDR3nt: TGTGCCACCTTAAAACTAGCGGGGGACATCAGCTCCTACAATGAGCAGTTCTTC
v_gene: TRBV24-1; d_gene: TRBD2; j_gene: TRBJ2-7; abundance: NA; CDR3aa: CATSARPTVTSGGAPYEQYF; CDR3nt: TGTGCCACCAGTGCCCGACCCACAGTCACTAGCGGGGGGGCCCCCTACGAGCAGTACTTC
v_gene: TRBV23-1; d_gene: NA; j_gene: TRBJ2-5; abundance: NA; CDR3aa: CASSHPRTDEETQYF; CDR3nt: TGCGCCAGCAGTCATCCGCGGACAGACGAAGAGACCCAGTACTTC
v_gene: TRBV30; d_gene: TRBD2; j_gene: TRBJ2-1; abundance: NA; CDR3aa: CAWRTTGTSGSEQFF; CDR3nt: TGTGCCTGGAGGACAACAGGGACTAGCGGGAGTGAGCAGTTCTTC
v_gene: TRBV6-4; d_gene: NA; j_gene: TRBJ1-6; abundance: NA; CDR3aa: CASSDSGQKGEDNSPLHF; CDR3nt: TGTGCCAGCAGTGACTCGGGACAAAAAGGGGAAGATAATTCACCCCTCCACTTT
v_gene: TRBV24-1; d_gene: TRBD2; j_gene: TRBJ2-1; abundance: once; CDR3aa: CATSDWLAGQNEQFF; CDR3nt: TGTGCCACCAGTGATTGGCTAGCGGGGCAGAATGAGCAGTTCTTC
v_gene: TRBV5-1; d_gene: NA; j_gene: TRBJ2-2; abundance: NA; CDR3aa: CASSAGPGGPDTGELFF; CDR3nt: TGCGCCAGCAGCGCCGGCCCCGGGGGGCCCGACACCGGGGAGCTGTTTTTT
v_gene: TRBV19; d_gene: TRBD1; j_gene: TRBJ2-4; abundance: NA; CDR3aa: CASGSGTEKNIQYF; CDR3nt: TGTGCCAGCGGCTCCGGGACAGAGAAAAACATTCAGTACTTC
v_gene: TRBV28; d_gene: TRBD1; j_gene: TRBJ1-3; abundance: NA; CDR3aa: CASSLGRTGGHTIYF; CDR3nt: TGTGCCAGCAGTTTGGGGAGGACAGGGGGCCACACCATATATTTT
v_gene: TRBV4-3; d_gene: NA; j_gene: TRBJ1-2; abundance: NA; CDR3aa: CASSQGGGRVGYGYTF; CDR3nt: TGCGCCAGCAGCCAAGGTGGCGGCAGGGTCGGTTATGGCTACACCTTC
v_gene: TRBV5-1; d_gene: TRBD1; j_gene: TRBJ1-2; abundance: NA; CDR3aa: CASSSGGDSFNYGYTF; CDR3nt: TGCGCCAGCAGCTCGGGAGGGGACAGTTTTAACTATGGCTACACCTTC